Listed here are 6 T cell receptor beta chains from one sample, sequenced in a study of blood T cell repertoires in COVID-19 (dated by TCRdb to between 2020 and 2021). The receptor library was made with the immunoSEQ multiplex PCR assay. What TCRdb holds here is the immuneACCESS table cut down to in-frame rearrangements. Part of the clones is not present; checked against another copy, under half of the missing clones reflect an unresolved V gene, and the others are unexplained. The sample yields hundreds of thousands of clones; approximately 88% were counted once. The ten biggest clones cover about 5.7% of the sample. What was sequenced was PBMCs or T cells enriched from blood (not recorded which). Every receptor here comes from a woman in her thirties or forties who had recovered from COVID-19.

The chain employs TRBV4-3 and TRBJ1-1, with D uncertain. The CDR3 is 14 amino acids. Trimming took off 7 bases at V and 3 bases at J, with 15 bases between the two ends. Germline-derived CDR1 and CDR2 are LGHNA and YSLEER. The CDR3 region has the DNA TGCGCCAGCACCGCAACCGGGAGGGACACTGAAGCTTTCTTT. It codes for CASTATGRDTEAFF.

The chain carries TRBV19 and TRBJ1-2; perhaps TRBD1 as D (5 bases). Trimming removed 5 bases from V and 4 bases from J, with 11 bases in between. Germline assignment: CDR1 LNHDA and CDR2 SQIVND (reference sequence). The CDR3 runs 13 residues. The CDR3 DNA sequence: TGTGCCAGTAGTCTCGACAGCTTCTATGGCTACACCTTC. Translating gives CASSLDSFYGYTF. Full variable domain (remainder filled in from reference TRBV19 and TRBJ1-2): DGGITQSPKYLFRKEGQNVTLSCEQNLNHDAMYWYRQDPGQGLRLIYYSQIVNDFQKGDIAEGYSVSREKKESFPLTVTSAQKNPTAFYLCASSLDSFYGYTFGSGTRLTVV.

This rearrangement joins TRBV2 to TRBJ2-2; TRBD2 aligns across 7 bases. Germline V gives CDR1 SNHLY, CDR2 FYNNEI. This CDR3 spans 16 amino acids. Losses at the gene ends were 5 bases for V and 4 bases for J; bases not matched to a gene: 10. The CDR3 coding sequence is TGTGCCAGCAGTATAACCGGGACTACCCCCACCGGGGAGCTGTTTTTT. Translation gives CASSITGTTPTGELFF.

V is TRBV5-1 and J is TRBJ2-1; D remains unclear. Germline V gives CDR1 SGHRS, CDR2 YFSETQ. The CDR3 spans 14 residues. V gave up 1 base and J gave up 4 bases, with 9 bases separating them. CDR3 bases: TGCGCCAGCAGCTTGTCCCCAGAATACAATGAGCAGTTCTTC. This gives the protein CASSLSPEYNEQFF.

The genes are TRBV19 and TRBJ2-1, with 16 bases identical to TRBD2. This CDR3 has 14 residues. The J segment lost 11 bases and the V segment lost 9 bases, leaving 7 bases of the junction unmatched. Germline V gene sequence: CDR1 LNHDA, CDR2 SQIVND (reference sequence). The CDR3 loop reads CASDPGLAGGQQFF. The CDR3 DNA follows: TGTGCCAGCGACCCGGGACTAGCGGGAGGGCAGCAGTTCTTC.

The V call is TRBV25-1, the J call TRBJ1-4; D unclear. This CDR3 is built from 13 residues. Trimming shortened V by 5 bases and J by 4 bases, and 8 bases separated the two germline ends. Germline V gene data show CDR1 as MGHDK and CDR2 as SYGVNS. The DNA for the CDR3 is TGTGCCAGCAGTTTAGATTATAATGAAAAACTGTTTTTT. As protein: CASSLDYNEKLFF.